This TCR beta chain was sequenced for a study of T-cell memory formation after mild COVID-19. Study-level findings and limits: Day 15 to 85 contracting clones showed balanced CD4/CD8; day 15 to 37 expanders favored CD4+.

Germline V CDR1 and CDR2: KGHSH, LQKENI. V shed 0 bases, J shed 3 bases, and the junction held 2 bases outside the gene matches. The CDR3 length is 16 residues. A 5'RACE reaction primed in the constant segment made cDNA libraries of TCR alpha and TCR beta, and these carried sample barcodes and UMIs. One entry per CDR3 protein results from TCRdb running MiXCR on the 5' RACE reads. The sample includes some 330,000 distinct CDR3 sequences, over 20% seen only once; the top ten take around 12%. This clonotype was observed a handful of times. Its antigen remains unidentified. The genes are TRBV18 and TRBJ2-1, with 10 bases lining up with TRBD2. Sequencing was performed on PBMCs or a T cell subset sorted from them (not recorded which). The sequence was collected from an adult woman who had mild COVID-19 (a few samples of this study predate the infection). Cell type and time point are not known. The CDR3 loop is CASSPPGLADYNEQFF. DNA for the CDR3: TGTGCCAGCTCACCACCTGGACTAGCGGACTACAATGAGCAGTTCTTC.